The following is a TCR beta chain sequence with its context. Its antigen is unidentified. This sample is drawn from a study of T cell responses to AZD1222 COVID-19 vaccine. Findings and caveats of the study: Females made up more of the donors, who were largely white British, and clonal diversity may have come out too low. In all cases, repertoires were sampled only after the peak T cell response.

Germline CDR1 is SGHVS and CDR2 is FQNEAQ. Trimming took 6 bases from V and 5 from J; bases not matched to a gene: 17. This CDR3 spans 17 amino acids. The data were produced by immunoSEQ multiplex PCR, yet TCRdb's version contains in-frame clones alone and is incomplete. This repertoire shows 100,000 to 150,000 clones, about 90% found once; its top ten account for about 5.6%. The sample was peripheral blood, taken on day 0 of AZD1222 vaccination. This clonotype was sampled from an adult in good health. This chain uses TRBV7-8 with TRBJ2-3; 7 bases are a match to TRBD2. The DNA for the CDR3 is TGTGCCAGCAGTCCTTTCTCCCTAGCGGTGATGGGAGATACGCAGTATTTT. Protein: CASSPFSLAVMGDTQYF. Full variable domain (rest looked up from reference TRBV7-8 and TRBJ2-3): GAGVSQSPRYKVAKRGQDVALRCDPISGHVSLFWYQQALGQGPEFLTYFQNEAQLDKSGLPSDRFFAERPEGSVSTLKIQRTQQEDSAVYLCASSPFSLAVMGDTQYFGPGTRLTVL.